Below are 29 T cell receptor beta chains sequenced from a single sample in a study of T cell repertoires in cytomegalovirus infection. Antigen specificity for these receptors is unknown. TCRdb passed the reads through MiXCR, listing each CDR3 protein once. The sample yields roughly 500,000 distinct CDR3 sequences, about 42% seen once. Here the sequenced sample was cultured PBMCs, taken from culture after CMV antigen stimulation. Source of these receptors: a human donor in good health (CMV status not recorded). Some clones in this sample may be carry-over from other donors' samples.

The V and J genes are TRBV6-5 and TRBJ1-2; D possibly corresponds to TRBD1 (5 bases). Germline V gives CDR1 MNHEY, CDR2 SVGAGI. The ends were cut back, 1 base at V and 1 base at J, with 19 bases in the middle. The CDR3 is 18 residues long. The chain's CDR3 is CASSYWSGTRDHNYGYTF. The CDR3 DNA reads TGTGCCAGCAGTTACTGGTCCGGGACCCGAGATCATAACTATGGCTACACCTTC.

V is TRBV20-1 and J is TRBJ1-5; TRBD1 is a possible D gene (6 bases). Germline CDR1 DFQATT, CDR2 SNEGSKA (reference sequence). The CDR3 is 13 amino acids. The ends were cut back, 6 bases at V and 5 bases at J, with 14 bases in the middle. DNA for the CDR3: TGCAGTGCGATGAGGACAGCCGATCAGCCCCAGCATTTT. It yields the protein CSAMRTADQPQHF.

A few counts support this clonotype. The chain couples TRBV15 to TRBJ2-5; D not resolved. Trimming removed 5 bases from V and 5 bases from J, with 12 bases in between. The length of the CDR3 is 13 residues. Germline V gene data show CDR1 as LNHNV and CDR2 as YYDKDF (reference sequence). CDR3: CATSPLGLETQYF. CDR3 nucleotide sequence: TGTGCCACCAGCCCCTTGGGTTTGGAGACCCAGTACTTC.

The chain joins TRBV7-2 to TRBJ2-1; D possibly corresponds to TRBD1 (6 bases). Trimming removed 4 bases at V and 10 bases at J, with 20 bases between. Per germline, CDR1 SGHTA and CDR2 FQGNSA. CDR3 length: 15 residues. The CDR3 sequence is CASSSTGTPDREQFF. For the CDR3, the DNA is TGTGCCAGCAGCTCTACCGGGACACCGGACCGAGAGCAGTTCTTC.

This clonotype occurred a few times. The chain couples TRBV20-1 to TRBJ1-6; D is possibly TRBD1 (6 bases). Germline CDR1 DFQATT, CDR2 SNEGSKA (reference sequence). The CDR3 extends over 16 amino acids. V was cut by 0 bases and J by 4 bases, with 13 bases left in between. The CDR3 nucleotides read TGCAGTGCTAGAGATCCCGGGACACCTTATAATTCACCCCTCCACTTT. This gives the protein CSARDPGTPYNSPLHF.

This rearrangement joins TRBV7-2 to TRBJ2-7; 7 bases are shared with TRBD2. CDR3 length: 15 residues. V lost 6 bases to trimming and J lost 0 bases; unmatched junction nucleotides: 8. Germline lookup yields CDR1 SGHTA and CDR2 FQGNSA. CDR3 in amino acids: CASRLQSGTSYEQYF. The CDR3, as DNA: TGTGCCAGCAGGCTCCAGAGCGGGACCTCCTACGAGCAGTACTTC.

This clonotype turned up a few times. The genes are TRBV6-2 or TRBV6-3 and TRBJ2-1; either TRBD1 or TRBD2 may supply D (5 bases each). Germline V gene data show CDR1 as MNHEY and CDR2 as SVGEGT. The ends were cut back, 5 bases at V and 0 bases at J, with 14 bases in the middle. The CDR3 consists of 16 residues. CDR3 nucleotides: TGTGCCAGCAGTCGCCCAGAGGGGAGCTCCTACAATGAGCAGTTCTTC. Protein product: CASSRPEGSSYNEQFF.

This rearrangement joins TRBV4-1 to TRBJ2-3, with D maybe TRBD1 (5 bases). V was shortened by 7 bases and J by 6 bases, with 14 bases between the two germline ends. Germline V gives CDR1 MGHRA, CDR2 YSYEKL. This CDR3 has 13 amino acids. DNA of the CDR3: TGCGCCAGCATGGGGCAGACCCTCGATACGCAGTATTTT. As protein: CASMGQTLDTQYF.

The CDR3 loop reads CASNLGGGGKQYF. The CDR3 coding sequence is TGTGCCAGCAACCTAGGAGGGGGTGGGAAGCAGTACTTC. V is TRBV12-3 or TRBV12-4 and J is TRBJ2-7; the D gene could be TRBD1 or TRBD2 (6 bases each). The CDR3 runs 13 residues. Trimming shortened V by 7 bases and J by 8 bases, and 18 bases separated the two germline ends.

The chain has TRBV24-1 and TRBJ2-1; D might be TRBD2 (5 bases). V lost 0 bases, J lost 7 bases, and 6 bases lay in between. The CDR3 totals 13 residues. The V gene's germline CDR1 is KGHDR and CDR2 SFDVKD. The CDR3 bases are TGTGCCACCAGTGATTTGCGGGGTAATGAGCAGTTCTTC. This gives the protein CATSDLRGNEQFF.

The CDR3 sequence is CASSFSRVDEQFF. The CDR3 nucleotides read TGTGCCAGCAGCTTCTCCAGGGTCGATGAGCAGTTCTTC. The V and J genes are TRBV7-9 and TRBJ2-1; maybe TRBD1 (5 bases). With 3 bases removed from V and 8 bases from J, the gap between germline ends came to 11 bases. The CDR3 totals 13 residues. Germline V gives CDR1 SEHNR, CDR2 FQNEAQ (reference sequence). Filled out from reference TRBV7-9 and TRBJ2-1, the complete variable domain reads DTGVSQNPRHKITKRGQNVTFRCDPISEHNRLYWYRQTLGQGPEFLTYFQNEAQLEKSRLLSDRFSAERPKGSFSTLEIQRTEQGDSAMYLCASSFSRVDEQFFGPGTRLTVL.

V and J are TRBV19 and TRBJ2-3; 8 positions match TRBD1. The CDR3 is 15 amino acids. Germline V gene lookup returns CDR1 LNHDA and CDR2 SQIVND (reference sequence). The junction had 3 bases not matched to a gene; V was cut back by 4 bases and J by 0 bases. The CDR3 protein is CASSKGQGSTDTQYF. DNA of the CDR3: TGTGCCAGTAGTAAAGGACAGGGAAGCACAGATACGCAGTATTTT. Based on the CDR3 plus reference TRBV19 and TRBJ2-3, the full variable domain is DGGITQSPKYLFRKEGQNVTLSCEQNLNHDAMYWYRQDPGQGLRLIYYSQIVNDFQKGDIAEGYSVSREKKESFPLTVTSAQKNPTAFYLCASSKGQGSTDTQYFGPGTRLTVL.

This clonotype was seen a handful of times. The chain joins TRBV7-2 to TRBJ2-1; a possible D gene is TRBD1 (6 bases). The CDR3 has 13 residues. Trimming left V 5 bases short and J 11 bases short, with 16 bases between. Germline V gene data show CDR1 as SGHTA and CDR2 as FQGNSA. CDR3 sequence reads: CASSPNRDKQQFF. Written as DNA, the CDR3 is TGTGCCAGCAGCCCGAACCGGGACAAGCAGCAGTTCTTC. Supplemented by reference TRBV7-2 and TRBJ2-1, the full variable domain reads GAGVSQSPSNKVTEKGKDVELRCDPISGHTALYWYRQSLGQGLEFLIYFQGNSAPDKSGLPSDRFSAERTGGSVSTLTIQRTQQEDSAVYLCASSPNRDKQQFFGPGTRLTVL.

This clonotype was observed a few times. The rearrangement joins TRBV7-2 to TRBJ2-6, with TRBD2 identical over 7 bases. The V segment lost 11 bases and the J segment 0 bases; nucleotides outside the gene matches: 16. This CDR3 has 18 residues. Per germline, CDR1 SGHTA and CDR2 FQGNSA. The CDR3 spells CASDGLGAGVSGANVLTF. CDR3 coding DNA: TGTGCCTCCGATGGGCTCGGGGCGGGGGTCTCTGGGGCCAACGTCCTGACTTTC.

The V call is TRBV11-2, the J call TRBJ1-2; possibly TRBD1 for D (6 bases). CDR1 and CDR2 (germline): SGHAT, FQNNGV. Trimming shortened V by 4 bases and J by 4 bases, and 16 bases separated the two germline ends. This CDR3 has 15 residues. The CDR3 nucleotides read TGTGCCAGCAGCTCCGAGGGCTCCAGGGGCTATGGCTACACCTTC. Amino acids: CASSSEGSRGYGYTF.

V is TRBV7-9 and J is TRBJ2-5; 7 nucleotides agree with TRBD2. Germline trimming cut 5 bases from V and 3 bases from J; bases unmatched to any gene: 15. Germline lookup yields CDR1 SEHNR and CDR2 FQNEAQ (reference sequence). This CDR3 region has 17 residues. This CDR3 reads CASSPRYNGGSKETQYF. DNA for the CDR3: TGTGCCAGCAGCCCGAGATACAACGGGGGGTCGAAAGAGACCCAGTACTTC.

The chain carries TRBV6-1 and TRBJ2-3; TRBD1 or TRBD2 may be the D gene (5 bases each). The V end was cut by 5 bases, the J end by 6 bases, with 15 bases between. In germline, CDR1 is MNHNS, CDR2 SASEGT. The CDR3 spans 14 residues. The CDR3 protein is CASSYRGNADTQYF. CDR3 in DNA: TGTGCCAGCAGTTACCGGGGCAATGCCGATACGCAGTATTTT.

This chain uses TRBV2 with TRBJ1-2, with D unresolved. This CDR3 contains 14 residues. Trimming left V 4 bases short and J 0 bases short, with 9 bases between. CDR1 and CDR2 from the germline V gene are SNHLY and FYNNEI. The CDR3 sequence: CASSGQHTNYGYTF. The CDR3 DNA reads as TGTGCCAGCAGTGGGCAACATACTAACTATGGCTACACCTTC.

This clonotype is a singleton in its sample. The V and J genes are TRBV19 and TRBJ1-1; 9 bases agree with TRBD1. Germline V gene data show CDR1 as LNHDA and CDR2 as SQIVND (reference sequence). J gave up 4 bases and V 0 bases, and 3 bases lay outside the gene matches. The CDR3 contains 15 residues. The CDR3 nucleotides read TGTGCCAGTAGTATAGAAAAGACAGGGGGCACTGAAGCTTTCTTT. Translation gives CASSIEKTGGTEAFF.

The chain employs TRBV12-3 or TRBV12-4 and TRBJ2-1; the D call may be TRBD1 or TRBD2 (5 bases each). The CDR3 runs to 14 residues. The V gene lost 6 bases and the J gene lost 6 bases, with 15 bases spanning the gap. The CDR3 coding sequence is TGTGCCAGCAGATCTGGGACGTTTGGCAATGAGCAGTTCTTC. This codes for CASRSGTFGNEQFF.

V and J are TRBV20-1 and TRBJ2-7, with 8 bases fitting TRBD2. V was clipped by 6 bases and J by 4 bases; unmatched bases: 17. The CDR3 loop spans 16 amino acids. CDR1 and CDR2 (germline): DFQATT, SNEGSKA (reference sequence). CDR3 region: CSAGGSGRPGIYEQYF. CDR3 coding DNA: TGCAGTGCCGGCGGCAGCGGGAGACCGGGGATTTACGAGCAGTACTTC.

This chain links TRBV29-1 with TRBJ2-3; 7 bases map to TRBD2. CDR3 length: 14 residues. Trimming took 3 bases from V and 5 from J; bases not matched to a gene: 8. Germline lookup yields CDR1 SQVTM and CDR2 ANQGSEA. CDR3 region: CSVDDGGSGDTQYF. Here the CDR3 DNA reads TGCAGCGTTGACGACGGGGGGTCAGGAGATACGCAGTATTTT.

The V and J genes are TRBV7-9 and TRBJ2-3, with D hard to call. Germline V gene sequence: CDR1 SEHNR, CDR2 FQNEAQ (reference sequence). V gave up 7 bases and J gave up 3 bases, with 8 bases separating them. This CDR3 has 12 amino acids. This chain's CDR3 is CASNEGTDTQYF. CDR3 sequence (DNA): TGTGCCAGCAATGAAGGGACAGATACGCAGTATTTT.

This chain joins TRBV20-1 and TRBJ2-3; D is uncertain. Germline values: CDR1 DFQATT, CDR2 SNEGSKA (reference sequence). The CDR3 consists of 15 residues. V gave up 6 bases and J gave up 3 bases, with 19 bases separating them. The chain's CDR3 is CSARRHLPQTDTQYF. The DNA of the CDR3 is TGCAGTGCGAGACGACACCTTCCCCAAACAGATACGCAGTATTTT.

The chain couples TRBV7-2 to TRBJ2-3, with 11 bases matching TRBD2. V trimming: 2 bases; J trimming: 8 bases; junction bases outside the gene matches: 9. This CDR3 spans 16 amino acids. Germline CDR1 SGHTA, CDR2 FQGNSA. CDR3 residues: CASSLRGSGGAGTQYF. The DNA for the CDR3 is TGTGCCAGCAGCTTAAGGGGTAGCGGGGGGGCTGGTACGCAGTATTTT.

This clonotype came up a few times. This chain uses TRBV5-6 with TRBJ2-7, with D hard to call. Trimming pared 4 bases from V and 6 bases from J, leaving 8 bases between. Germline-derived CDR1 and CDR2 are SGHDT and YYEEEE. The CDR3 has 11 amino acids. CDR3 in DNA: TGTGCCAGCAGCGCGGAAGGCGAGCAGTACTTC. Amino acid sequence: CASSAEGEQYF.

This clonotype was counted only a few times. The CDR3 here is CASSGTGGARNSPLHF. In DNA, the CDR3 is TGTGCCAGCAGCGGGACAGGGGGCGCGAGGAATTCACCCCTCCACTTT. This rearrangement joins TRBV2 to TRBJ1-6; 12 bases fit TRBD1. The CDR3 length is 16 residues. Looked up from germline, CDR1 is SNHLY and CDR2 is FYNNEI. The V gene end was trimmed by 6 bases and the J gene end by 7 bases; junction bases not matched to a gene: 7.

The chain uses TRBV27 and TRBJ2-7, with 14 bases fitting TRBD2. This CDR3 is 19 amino acids long. Germline V gene data show CDR1 as MNHEY and CDR2 as SMNVEV (reference sequence). The V gene end was trimmed by 7 bases and the J gene end by 7 bases; junction bases not matched to a gene: 21. Here the CDR3 reads CASTPLHPAAGLAGVEQYF. CDR3 sequence (DNA): TGTGCCAGCACTCCCCTCCACCCCGCGGCGGGACTAGCGGGAGTTGAGCAGTACTTC.

This clonotype was picked up a small number of times. This sequence joins TRBV7-2 and TRBJ2-1, with 7 bases lining up with TRBD1. V lost 4 bases, J lost 3 bases, and 3 bases stayed unmatched. Germline loops: CDR1 SGHTA, CDR2 FQGNSA. This CDR3 is built from 14 residues. The CDR3 protein is CASSSRDSYNEQFF. The CDR3 region has the DNA TGTGCCAGCAGCTCCCGGGACAGCTACAATGAGCAGTTCTTC.